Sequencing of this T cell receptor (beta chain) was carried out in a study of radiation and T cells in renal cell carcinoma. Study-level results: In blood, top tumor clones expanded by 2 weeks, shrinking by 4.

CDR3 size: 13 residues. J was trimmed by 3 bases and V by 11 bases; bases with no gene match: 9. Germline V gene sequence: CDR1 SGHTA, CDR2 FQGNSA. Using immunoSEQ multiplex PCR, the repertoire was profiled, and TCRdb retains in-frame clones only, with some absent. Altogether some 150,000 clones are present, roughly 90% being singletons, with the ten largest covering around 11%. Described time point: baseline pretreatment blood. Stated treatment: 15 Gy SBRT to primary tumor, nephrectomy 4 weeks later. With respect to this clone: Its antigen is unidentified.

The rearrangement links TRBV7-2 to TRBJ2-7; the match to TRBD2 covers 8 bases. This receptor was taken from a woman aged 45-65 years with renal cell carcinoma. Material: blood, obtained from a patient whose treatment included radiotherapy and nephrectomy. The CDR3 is CASRGASGYEQYF. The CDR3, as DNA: TGTGCCTCGCGGGGGGCAAGCGGCTACGAGCAGTACTTC.